The clone carrying this T cell receptor (beta chain) occurred many times. Its antigen is not known. From RNA, the CDR3 regions of TCR beta chains were amplified and sequenced. First-round RT-PCR used HTBI primers; second-round multiplex PCR followed. TCRdb redid the calling of the multiplex PCR reads with MiXCR, one entry per CDR3 protein. Counted here are about 390,000 distinct CDR3 sequences, approximately 18% occurring once; the ten biggest clones make up roughly 2.4%. PBMCs originated in under 13 ml of fresh peripheral blood. The data were obtained in a study of Graves' ophthalmopathy and Graves' hyperthyroidism. Study conclusions and caveats: Stable hyperthyroidism and ophthalmopathy were told apart by a 13-signature model, which achieved almost 90% sensitivity and around 80% specificity. Most expanded clonotypes in thyroid above 0.001 frequency also showed up in blood.

Germline V lookup: CDR1 SGHRS, CDR2 YFSETQ. V was clipped by 4 bases and J by 0 bases; unmatched bases: 18. The CDR3 is 19 residues long. This rearrangement joins TRBV5-1 to TRBJ1-1; TRBD1 aligns across 7 bases. The clonotype was recovered from an adult woman with stable Graves' hyperthyroidism. Specimen: peripheral blood. The CDR3 sequence: CASSRARGAGGNMNTEAFF. In nucleotides, the CDR3 is TGCGCCAGCAGCCGTGCCCGCGGAGCAGGGGGTAACATGAACACTGAAGCTTTCTTT.